Below, 18 T cell receptor beta chains from the same sample are listed, as sequenced in a study of OX40 agonist ivuxolimab in advanced cancers. Only in-frame clones appear in the TCRdb table, and some are missing; sequencing was by immunoSEQ multiplex PCR. Here the sample spans 13,000 to 15,000 clones, more than 65% being singletons. The sample in question was CD4+ or CD8+ T cells sorted from blood, obtained in a trial of the OX40 agonist ivuxolimab. These receptors originate from an adult with an advanced solid tumor such as melanoma, head and neck, liver or kidney cancer.

The rearrangement joins TRBV19 to TRBJ2-7; D might be TRBD1 (6 bases). V was cut by 4 bases and J by 3 bases, with 10 bases left in between. Germline loops: CDR1 LNHDA, CDR2 SQIVND (reference sequence). This CDR3 is built from 13 residues. The CDR3 loop is CASSTDRNYEQYF. DNA of the CDR3: TGTGCCAGTAGTACTGACAGGAACTACGAGCAGTACTTC.

The rearrangement uses TRBV11-2 and TRBJ1-1, with D possibly TRBD1 on 5 matching bases. V was trimmed by 7 bases and J by 1 base, leaving 10 bases between them. The CDR3 loop spans 13 amino acids. Germline V gene data show CDR1 as SGHAT and CDR2 as FQNNGV. The CDR3 spells CASTGDRNTEAFF. CDR3 in DNA: TGTGCCAGCACCGGTGACAGGAACACTGAAGCTTTCTTT.

V usage is TRBV2 and J usage is TRBJ1-6; TRBD1 is a possible D gene (5 bases). Germline-derived CDR1 and CDR2 are SNHLY and FYNNEI. V gave up 6 bases and J gave up 0 bases, with 9 bases separating them. This CDR3 has 15 amino acids. CDR3 amino acids: CASRADSSYNSPLHF. The CDR3 DNA reads as TGTGCCAGCAGAGCCGACAGCTCCTATAATTCACCCCTCCACTTT.

J is TRBJ2-5 and V is TRBV6-5; 13 nucleotides agree with TRBD2. The CDR3 covers 13 residues. Germline V gene sequence: CDR1 MNHEY, CDR2 SVGAGI. V was clipped by 10 bases and J by 5 bases; unmatched bases: 4. The CDR3 spells CATGTSGKETQYF. The CDR3 DNA sequence: TGTGCCACCGGGACTAGCGGGAAGGAGACCCAGTACTTC.

The gene calls are TRBV28 and TRBJ2-4, with 8 bases matching TRBD1. Germline CDR1 reads MDHEN; CDR2 reads SYDVKM. J lost 2 bases, V lost 6 bases, and 12 bases had no gene match. The CDR3 has 17 amino acids. The CDR3 nucleotides are TGTGCCAGCAGCCCGATTAGGACAGGGCTCCCCAAAAACATTCAGTACTTC. This codes for CASSPIRTGLPKNIQYF. The full variable domain, rest sourced from reference TRBV28 and TRBJ2-4, is DVKVTQSSRYLVKRTGEKVFLECVQDMDHENMFWYRQDPGLGLRLIYFSYDVKMKEKGDIPEGYSVSREKKERFSLILESASTNQTSMYLCASSPIRTGLPKNIQYFGAGTRLSVL.

The CDR3 bases are TGCGCCAGCAGCCCCGATGGAGTGGCTAACTATGGCTACACCTTC. It specifies CASSPDGVANYGYTF. The V call is TRBV5-1, the J call TRBJ1-2; D ambiguous. Germline CDR1 reads SGHRS; CDR2 reads YFSETQ. The CDR3 sequence is 15 residues long. V dropped 4 bases and J dropped 0 bases, with 13 bases sitting between them. Using reference TRBV5-1 and TRBJ1-2 for the parts outside the CDR3, the full variable domain is KAGVTQTPRYLIKTRGQQVTLSCSPISGHRSVSWYQQTPGQGLQFLFEYFSETQRNKGNFPGRFSGRQFSNSRSEMNVSTLELGDSALYLCASSPDGVANYGYTFGSGTRLTVV.

V is TRBV11-2 and J is TRBJ2-7, with unresolved D. CDR1 and CDR2 from the germline V gene are SGHAT and FQNNGV. Trimming left V 1 base short and J 3 bases short, with 10 bases between. The CDR3 covers 14 residues. The CDR3 sequence is CASSLGAPNYEQYF. CDR3 in DNA: TGTGCCAGCAGCTTAGGAGCGCCAAACTACGAGCAGTACTTC.

The chain joins TRBV25-1 to TRBJ2-7; no clear D. Germline V CDR1 and CDR2: MGHDK, SYGVNS. V lost 2 bases, J lost 0 bases, and 11 bases lay in between. The CDR3 runs 15 residues. CDR3 nucleotide sequence: TGTGCCAGCAGTGAAAATGATGGGCGCTCCTACGAGCAGTACTTC. Encoded protein: CASSENDGRSYEQYF.

This clone has only one observation. This chain connects TRBV28 to TRBJ1-3; 8 bases are shared with TRBD1. Per the germline V gene, CDR1 is MDHEN and CDR2 is SYDVKM. V gave up 7 bases and J gave up 8 bases; unmatched junction bases: 16. The CDR3 totals 16 residues. The DNA of the CDR3 is TGTGCCAGCAACCCACAAGGGGGGCAGGGGGCGGACACCATATATTTT. Protein sequence: CASNPQGGQGADTIYF.

This clone turned up a few times. CDR3 DNA: TGTGCTAGTGGTTTTTCGGGCTACGAGCAGTACTTC. Translation gives CASGFSGYEQYF. The V gene is TRBV12-5, the J gene TRBJ2-7; D remains unclear. The CDR3 totals 12 residues. CDR1 is LGHNT, CDR2 FRNRAP, per germline. V lost 3 bases to trimming and J lost 3 bases, with 6 bases between them.

The CDR3: CASSERTGAFNEQFF. DNA of the CDR3: TGTGCCAGCAGTGAAAGGACAGGGGCCTTCAATGAGCAGTTCTTC. The chain is built from TRBV11-3 and TRBJ2-1, with 9 nucleotides matching TRBD1. From germline, CDR1 is SGHNT and CDR2 YENEEA. V lost 6 bases, J lost 6 bases, and 9 bases stayed unmatched. This CDR3 comprises 15 residues.

This clone was found a few times. The chain is built from TRBV2 and TRBJ1-5; possible D gene TRBD1, 5 bases. Germline CDR1 is SNHLY and CDR2 is FYNNEI. V lost 5 bases, J lost 7 bases, and 15 bases lay in between. The CDR3 contains 14 residues. The DNA for the CDR3 is TGTGCCAGCAGTCCAGGGTATTCAGGACAGCCCCAGCATTTT. Translated: CASSPGYSGQPQHF.

The CDR3 DNA reads TGTGCCAGCAGCCCCCGGAACCTAGGTGATACGCAGTATTTT. It encodes CASSPRNLGDTQYF. The V call is TRBV9, the J call TRBJ2-3; D is unresolved. CDR1 and CDR2 (germline): SGDLS, YYNGEE. This CDR3 has 14 residues. Trimming cost V 4 bases and J 6 bases, with 15 bases left between them.

This clone was detected a few times. The J gene is TRBJ2-4, the V gene TRBV6-1; D remains ambiguous. The CDR3 loop spans 16 amino acids. CDR1 is MNHNS and CDR2 is SASEGT in the germline V gene. Deletions cut 2 bases from V and 3 bases from J, with 14 bases between. CDR3 sequence: CASSELSVLVKNIQYF. The CDR3 nucleotides are TGTGCCAGCAGTGAACTGTCAGTCCTTGTCAAAAACATTCAGTACTTC.

The gene calls are TRBV5-1 and TRBJ2-7, with TRBD2 matching over 8 bases. V lost 4 bases and J lost 2; bases outside the gene matches: 14. Germline assignment: CDR1 SGHRS and CDR2 YFSETQ. This CDR3 spans 17 amino acids. The CDR3 region has the DNA TGCGCCAGCAGCACAGGACTAGCCGGACTTCACGCCTACGAGCAGTACTTC. It yields the protein CASSTGLAGLHAYEQYF.

The chain is built from TRBV7-6 and TRBJ2-7, with 9 bases matching TRBD2. In germline, CDR1 is SGHVS, CDR2 FNYEAQ. The CDR3 consists of 14 residues. J lost 6 bases, V lost 5 bases, and 8 bases had no gene match. CDR3: CASSLAGGHGEQYF. The CDR3 bases are TGTGCCAGCAGCCTGGCGGGAGGGCACGGCGAGCAGTACTTC. The full variable domain, rest sourced from reference TRBV7-6 and TRBJ2-7, is GAGVSQSPRYKVTKRGQDVALRCDPISGHVSLYWYRQALGQGPEFLTYFNYEAQQDKSGLPNDRFSAERPEGSISTLTIQRTEQRDSAMYRCASSLAGGHGEQYFGPGTRLTVT.

The chain combines TRBV7-6 with TRBJ2-1; 7 bases agree with TRBD2. The CDR3 extends over 19 amino acids. The J segment lost 0 bases and the V segment lost 0 bases, leaving 11 bases of the junction unmatched. Per germline, CDR1 SGHVS and CDR2 FNYEAQ. As DNA, the CDR3 is TGTGCCAGCAGCTTAGCGAGCCTAGCGGCCTTGAGCTCCTACAATGAGCAGTTCTTC. Translation gives CASSLASLAALSSYNEQFF.

This clone was picked up one time. This chain links TRBV21-1 with TRBJ1-1; TRBD1 was called by the table and not checked on the DNA. TRBV21-1 is shown as a pseudogene. The CDR3 is made up of 18 amino acids. CDR3 residues: CATPTNRGTPFMNTEAFF. CDR3 sequence (DNA): TGTGCCACACCGACGAACAGGGGGACACCTTTCATGAACACTGAAGCTTTCTTT.